This TCR beta chain was identified during a study of a mutant IDH1 vaccine in newly diagnosed glioma. Study summary: Across weeks 1, 3, 5, 7, 11, 15, 19 and 23, patients received a vaccination each time, eight in all.

As to this clone: The antigen remains unidentified.

The time point here: week 11, during vaccination. The content of each vaccine dose was 300 ug of mutant IDH1 20-mer peptide, and topical imiquimod accompanied it. This table comes from immunoSEQ multiplex PCR, and its TCRdb copy is limited to in-frame clones, with some not included. Of 20,000 to 30,000 clones listed, around 82% are singletons. V lost 2 bases to trimming and J lost 8 bases, with 9 bases between them. CDR3 length: 13 residues. Germline-derived CDR1 and CDR2 are MNHEY and SVGAGI. Sequences were derived from PBMCs, sampled from a glioma patient whose treatment included an IDH1 peptide vaccine. The chain employs TRBV6-5 and TRBJ1-4; no clear D. This sequence originates from a woman between 18 and 29 years old with glioma. The CDR3 nucleotides are TGTGCCAGCAGTTACGGCTCGAAGGAAAAACTGTTTTTT. Protein product: CASSYGSKEKLFF.